The rows below give T cell receptor beta chains drawn from one sample of a study of tumor and adjacent non-tumor tissue in lung cancer. MiXCR, run by TCRdb on the multiplex PCR reads, gives a single entry per CDR3 protein. The data show 100,000 or so distinct CDR3 sequences, less than 75% seen once. Sequences were obtained from distant non-tumor lung tissue. Receptors were obtained from a man younger than 40 with non-small cell lung cancer. CDR3s include the opening cysteine and the closing phenylalanine or tryptophan. The order of the fields is CDR3 protein, V gene, clone size. Clone sizes are given selectively: once, few, many, or a class where the clone is expanded.

cdr3_aa: CASSPTRQGLRDTQYF
v_call: TRBV7-9
clone_size: .

cdr3_aa: CASSIYTTGQGWDIDTQYF
v_call: TRBV12-3/TRBV12-4
clone_size: once

cdr3_aa: CASSSGFYGYTF
v_call: TRBV12-3/TRBV12-4
clone_size: many

cdr3_aa: CASREGTSGFTDTQYF
v_call: TRBV5-5
clone_size: many

cdr3_aa: CAGSPRISGRVHEQYF
v_call: TRBV11-3
clone_size: .

cdr3_aa: CAINKGLMNIGELFF
v_call: TRBV6-6
clone_size: .

cdr3_aa: CVSSLAGAMTKYF
v_call: TRBV5-4
clone_size: .

cdr3_aa: CANSPRLAGGRAGELFF
v_call: TRBV4-2
clone_size: .

cdr3_aa: CASSLRRTHSGNTIYF
v_call: TRBV5-5
clone_size: many

cdr3_aa: CASSQNQRYNEQFF
v_call: TRBV4-3
clone_size: .

cdr3_aa: CARSVRERQPQHF
v_call: TRBV30
clone_size: .

cdr3_aa: CTSSLHFGSGYTIYF
v_call: TRBV6-5
clone_size: .

cdr3_aa: CIARGGASDTQYF
v_call: TRBV20-1
clone_size: .

cdr3_aa: CSAREVRGTEAFF
v_call: TRBV20-1
clone_size: few

cdr3_aa: CSARDLRCSNQPQHF
v_call: TRBV20-1
clone_size: .

cdr3_aa: CASSLVRDEQFF
v_call: TRBV11-2
clone_size: .

cdr3_aa: CASSSVTSEGAHEQFF
v_call: TRBV12-3/TRBV12-4
clone_size: .

cdr3_aa: CAISERGGTDTQYF
v_call: TRBV10-3
clone_size: many

cdr3_aa: CASSRDGAINEKLFF
v_call: TRBV11-2
clone_size: .

cdr3_aa: CTNTRPGQGNPWGFVNEQFF
v_call: TRBV11-2
clone_size: once

cdr3_aa: CSVEDISTEAFF
v_call: TRBV29-1
clone_size: many

cdr3_aa: CASSGTGHVKEIQYF
v_call: TRBV5-4
clone_size: .

cdr3_aa: CASSLDRGSVYEQYF
v_call: TRBV11-2
clone_size: medium-sized

cdr3_aa: CASSPARTGPHEQYF
v_call: TRBV7-3
clone_size: .

cdr3_aa: CASNPPRTSAGEPFF
v_call: TRBV4-2
clone_size: .

cdr3_aa: CASSLERDREETQYF
v_call: TRBV5-1
clone_size: few

cdr3_aa: CASSELGIYYGYTF
v_call: TRBV25-1
clone_size: .

cdr3_aa: CASSLLAGGEFGQYF
v_call: TRBV13
clone_size: .

cdr3_aa: CSAELGLKSEQCF
v_call: TRBV20-1
clone_size: .

cdr3_aa: CSAGARGRTDTQYF
v_call: TRBV20-1
clone_size: .

cdr3_aa: CASSSSLDEQFF
v_call: TRBV12-3/TRBV12-4
clone_size: .

cdr3_aa: CAGSNSRADQPQHF
v_call: TRBV11-2
clone_size: .

cdr3_aa: CASSLEVGGQETQYF
v_call: TRBV11-3
clone_size: .

cdr3_aa: CASSAGQGVTEAFF
v_call: TRBV11-3
clone_size: .

cdr3_aa: CASSLAGGSTDTQYF
v_call: TRBV12-3/TRBV12-4
clone_size: many

cdr3_aa: CSARFPSGGSYEQYF
v_call: TRBV20-1
clone_size: .

cdr3_aa: CASAGYSNQPQHF
v_call: TRBV6-2/TRBV6-3
clone_size: many

cdr3_aa: CSARSALAGTDTQYF
v_call: TRBV20-1
clone_size: many

cdr3_aa: CASSSQGARVNNEKLFF
v_call: TRBV6-5
clone_size: .

cdr3_aa: CASSRDRCSGGAQETQYF
v_call: TRBV4-2
clone_size: .

cdr3_aa: CASSQLGKRDNEQFF
v_call: TRBV4-1
clone_size: many

cdr3_aa: CASTLGWGPGTDTQYF
v_call: TRBV6-6
clone_size: many

cdr3_aa: CASSGQVVNEQFF
v_call: TRBV5-1
clone_size: few

cdr3_aa: CSGSPGLAADEQFF
v_call: TRBV20-1
clone_size: once

cdr3_aa: CASSQGQGSGDTIYF
v_call: TRBV4-1
clone_size: .

cdr3_aa: CIARGTSGSPELFF
v_call: TRBV20-1
clone_size: .